These 19 T cell receptor beta chains were all obtained from the same sample, sequenced in a study of shared clonotypes between healthy human individuals. The naive CD8 fraction comprised CD45RO-negative cells positively selected for CCR7 and excluded terminally differentiated effector memory CD45RA+ cells. Clones were sequenced by immunoSEQ multiplex PCR, and TCRdb holds only the in-frame ones, with some missing. The sample records roughly 2,000,000 clones, less than 95% being singletons. The sequenced sample was naive CD8+ T cells sorted from blood. All receptors come from a man aged 18 to 30 in good health.

This sequence joins TRBV6-5 and TRBJ2-1; D possibly corresponds to TRBD2 (6 bases). Germline V lookup: CDR1 MNHEY, CDR2 SVGAGI. V lost 2 bases, J lost 2 bases, and 10 bases lay in between. The CDR3 has 15 amino acids. CDR3 amino acids: CASSYRERAYNEQFF. Written as DNA, the CDR3 is TGTGCCAGCAGTTACCGGGAGCGGGCCTACAATGAGCAGTTCTTC.

This chain connects TRBV6-5 to TRBJ2-5, with D perhaps matching TRBD2 (5 bases). The CDR3 contains 14 residues. The V end was cut by 2 bases, the J end by 5 bases, with 12 bases between. CDR1 is MNHEY and CDR2 is SVGAGI in the germline V gene. CDR3 nucleotides: TGTGCCAGCAGTTACGGGGAGCTTTTGGAGACCCAGTACTTC. Translation gives CASSYGELLETQYF.

V usage is TRBV28 and J usage is TRBJ2-5, with 13 bases matching TRBD2. Germline assignment: CDR1 MDHEN and CDR2 SYDVKM. The junction had 2 bases not matched to a gene; V was cut back by 2 bases and J by 2 bases. The CDR3 is made up of 16 amino acids. The CDR3 spells CASSLGLAGDQETQYF. The CDR3 region has the DNA TGTGCCAGCAGTTTAGGACTAGCGGGGGATCAAGAGACCCAGTACTTC.

The chain employs TRBV15 and TRBJ1-1; the D is unclear. The V gene's germline CDR1 is LNHNV and CDR2 YYDKDF (reference sequence). This CDR3 comprises 13 residues. V was shortened by 5 bases and J by 1 base, with 8 bases between the two germline ends. The CDR3 loop is CATSFSGNTEAFF. As DNA, the CDR3 is TGTGCCACCAGCTTTTCAGGGAACACTGAAGCTTTCTTT.

This clone appeared a single time. The V gene is TRBV2, the J gene TRBJ1-5; 7 bases agree with TRBD1. The germline V gene has CDR1 SNHLY and CDR2 FYNNEI. There are 15 residues in the CDR3. J lost 10 bases, V lost 2 bases, and 11 bases had no gene match. The CDR3 is CASSESRDSLTPQHF. Written as DNA, the CDR3 is TGTGCCAGCAGTGAATCCAGGGACAGTTTAACACCCCAGCATTTT.

This sequence joins TRBV28 and TRBJ1-4; possible D gene TRBD1, 6 bases. The V gene's germline CDR1 is MDHEN and CDR2 SYDVKM. The germline V and J ends were trimmed by 7 bases and 8 bases, with 23 bases remaining between them. The CDR3 loop spans 16 amino acids. This CDR3 is CASNREFSWKEEKLFF. The CDR3 DNA follows: TGTGCCAGCAACAGGGAGTTTTCCTGGAAAGAAGAAAAACTGTTTTTT.

This chain joins TRBV4-1 and TRBJ2-2; D gene unclear. V was pared by 6 bases and J by 7 bases, with 15 bases between. Germline V gives CDR1 MGHRA, CDR2 YSYEKL. The CDR3 consists of 14 residues. The CDR3 protein is CASRSMLLDGELFF. CDR3 nucleotides: TGCGCCAGCAGATCAATGTTACTCGACGGGGAGCTGTTTTTT.

In its sample, this clone was seen once. This chain uses TRBV5-1 with TRBJ1-3; D is ambiguous. The CDR3 spans 16 residues. In germline, CDR1 is SGHRS, CDR2 YFSETQ. The V gene lost 3 bases and the J gene lost 2 bases, with 15 bases spanning the gap. CDR3 sequence (DNA): TGCGCCAGCAGCTCGCAAACCTCGCCTGCTGGAAACACCATATATTTT. Its translation: CASSSQTSPAGNTIYF.

V is TRBV7-4 and J is TRBJ2-5; D gene ambiguous. Germline V gene sequence: CDR1 SGHVT, CDR2 SQSDAQ. V lost 1 base to trimming and J lost 5 bases, with 11 bases between them. This CDR3 comprises 14 residues. As DNA, the CDR3 is TGTGCCAGCAGCTTAGGGTACAAGGCTGAGACCCAGTACTTC. Encoded protein: CASSLGYKAETQYF.

This rearrangement joins TRBV7-8 to TRBJ2-1; perhaps TRBD2 as D (6 bases). In germline, CDR1 is SGHVS, CDR2 FQNEAQ. The CDR3 totals 14 residues. Trimming cost V 6 bases and J 5 bases, with 14 bases left between them. CDR3 DNA sequence: TGTGCCAGCAGTCTGGACTGGGGGGACAATGAGCAGTTCTTC. Its translation: CASSLDWGDNEQFF.

This chain connects TRBV6-6 to TRBJ2-2; 7 nucleotides line up with TRBD2. CDR1 and CDR2 from the germline V gene are MNHNY and SVGAGI (reference sequence). V was clipped by 5 bases and J by 7 bases; unmatched bases: 13. This CDR3 has 16 amino acids. The DNA for the CDR3 is TGTGCCAGCAGTCCGGACTGGGCGGGAGTAGGCGGGGAGCTGTTTTTT. Protein sequence: CASSPDWAGVGGELFF.

Only one count was recorded for this clone. The chain couples TRBV9 to TRBJ2-7, with 7 bases aligning to TRBD1. From germline, CDR1 is SGDLS and CDR2 YYNGEE. The V segment lost 2 bases and the J segment 5 bases; nucleotides outside the gene matches: 7. The CDR3 length is 14 residues. The CDR3 loop reads CASSVSGGYDEQYF. The CDR3 DNA reads as TGTGCCAGCAGCGTTTCAGGGGGTTATGACGAGCAGTACTTC. Using reference TRBV9 and TRBJ2-7 for the parts outside the CDR3, the full variable domain is DSGVTQTPKHLITATGQRVTLRCSPRSGDLSVYWYQQSLDQGLQFLIQYYNGEERAKGNILERFSAQQFPDLHSELNLSSLELGDSALYFCASSVSGGYDEQYFGPGTRLTVT.

This clone was seen a single time. The chain combines TRBV5-4 with TRBJ2-5, with TRBD2 matching over 8 bases. V lost 6 bases to trimming and J lost 3 bases; unmatched junction nucleotides: 13. CDR3 length: 16 residues. Germline V gene lookup returns CDR1 SGHNT and CDR2 YYREEE (reference sequence). CDR3 in amino acids: CASTRVGAGEKETQYF. Here the CDR3 DNA reads TGTGCCAGCACCCGGGTGGGAGCGGGGGAAAAAGAGACCCAGTACTTC.

There are a few counts of this clone. The sample has other DNA sequences that encode this CDR3 too. The chain recombines TRBV4-1 with TRBJ1-3; D might be TRBD1 (5 bases). The CDR3 has 15 residues. In germline, CDR1 is MGHRA, CDR2 YSYEKL. Trimming cost V 0 bases and J 0 bases, with 6 bases left between them. The CDR3 nucleotides read TGCGCCAGCAGCCAAGATCAGGGCTCTGGAAACACCATATATTTT. It encodes CASSQDQGSGNTIYF.

This clone has a handful of counts. The gene calls are TRBV2 and TRBJ1-5; D is possibly TRBD1 (5 bases). The CDR3 runs 14 residues. The V end lost 4 bases, the J end lost 7 bases, and 14 bases lay between the germline ends. CDR1 is SNHLY, CDR2 FYNNEI, per germline. This CDR3 reads CASSGDSWGQPQHF. The CDR3 DNA sequence: TGTGCCAGCAGTGGGGACTCCTGGGGGCAGCCCCAGCATTTT.

J is TRBJ1-2 and V is TRBV21-1. TRBV21-1 represents a pseudogene. The CDR3 length is 12 residues. This CDR3 is CASSKEDYGYTF. The DNA of the CDR3 is TGTGCCAGCAGCAAAGAGGACTATGGCTACACCTTC.

As regards this clone: Additional DNA sequences in this sample encode the identical CDR3. The chain couples TRBV27 to TRBJ1-2; D gene unclear. CDR1 is MNHEY, CDR2 SMNVEV, per germline (reference sequence). Between the trimmed V and J ends, which lost 0 bases and 0 bases, there was a span of 2 bases. CDR3 length: 13 amino acids. In DNA, the CDR3 is TGTGCCAGCAGTTTATCTCCTAACTATGGCTACACCTTC. Encoded protein: CASSLSPNYGYTF.

The chain combines TRBV4-1 with TRBJ2-7; D might be TRBD1 (6 bases). Germline values: CDR1 MGHRA, CDR2 YSYEKL. The CDR3 consists of 14 residues. V lost 4 bases and J lost 7, with 17 bases in between. Here the CDR3 DNA reads TGCGCCAGCAGCCCAGGGGCGACAGGTCAAGAGCAGTACTTC. Translation gives CASSPGATGQEQYF.

This clone showed up just once. V is TRBV4-1 and J is TRBJ2-7, with 9 positions matching TRBD1. The CDR3 contains 16 residues. Germline V gene lookup returns CDR1 MGHRA and CDR2 YSYEKL. J lost 0 bases, V lost 4 bases, and 7 bases had no gene match. CDR3 region: CASSPGTGTSSYEQYF. The DNA of the CDR3 is TGCGCCAGCAGCCCCGGGACAGGGACCAGCTCCTACGAGCAGTACTTC.